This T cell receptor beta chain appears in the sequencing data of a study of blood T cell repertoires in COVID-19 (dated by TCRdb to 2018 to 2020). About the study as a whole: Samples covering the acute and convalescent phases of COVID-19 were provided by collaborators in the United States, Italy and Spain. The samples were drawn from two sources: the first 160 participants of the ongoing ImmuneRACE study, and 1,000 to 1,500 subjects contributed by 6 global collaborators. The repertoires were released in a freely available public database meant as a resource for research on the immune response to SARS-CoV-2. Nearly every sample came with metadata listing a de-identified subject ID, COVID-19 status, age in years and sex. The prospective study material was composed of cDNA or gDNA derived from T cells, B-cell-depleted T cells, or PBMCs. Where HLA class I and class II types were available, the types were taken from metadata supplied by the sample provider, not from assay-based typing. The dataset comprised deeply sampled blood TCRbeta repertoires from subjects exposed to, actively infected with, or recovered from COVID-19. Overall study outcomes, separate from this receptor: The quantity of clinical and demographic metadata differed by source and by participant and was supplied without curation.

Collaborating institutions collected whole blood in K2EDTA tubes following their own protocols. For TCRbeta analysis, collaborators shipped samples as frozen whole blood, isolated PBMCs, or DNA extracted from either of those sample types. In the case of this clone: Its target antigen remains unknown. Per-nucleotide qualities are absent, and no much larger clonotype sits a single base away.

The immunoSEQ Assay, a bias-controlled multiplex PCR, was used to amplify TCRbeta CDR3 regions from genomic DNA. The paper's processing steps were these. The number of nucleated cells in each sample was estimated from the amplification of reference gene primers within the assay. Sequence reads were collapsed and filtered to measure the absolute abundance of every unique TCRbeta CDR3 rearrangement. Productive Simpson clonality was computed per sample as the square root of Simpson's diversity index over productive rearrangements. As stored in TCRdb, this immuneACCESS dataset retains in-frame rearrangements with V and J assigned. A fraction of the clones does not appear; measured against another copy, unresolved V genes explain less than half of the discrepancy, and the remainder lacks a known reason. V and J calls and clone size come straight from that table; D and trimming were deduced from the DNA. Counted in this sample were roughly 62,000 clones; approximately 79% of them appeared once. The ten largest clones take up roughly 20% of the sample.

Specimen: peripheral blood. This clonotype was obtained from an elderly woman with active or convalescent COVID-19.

DNA sequence: TGTGCCAGCAGACCCCAATCCCGTGGGACTCAGGATGGCTACACCTTC. Translation gives CASRPQSRGTQDGYTF. The rearrangement joined TRBV7-2 to TRBJ1-2; the D segment could be TRBD1, given 5 matching bases. The CDR3 goes from the cysteine to the phenylalanine over 16 residues. The retained sequence is limited to the CDR3, 48 bases, with the frame set at the first base. The germline V gene supplies CDR1 SGHTA and CDR2 FQGNSA. The trim is 6 bases for V and 6 bases for J, with a gap of 23 bases between the germline ends.